One and the same sample provided the 23 T cell receptor beta chains below, sequenced in a study of cytomegalovirus exposure and HLA in healthy donors. The PCR ran on 60 Vbeta and 13 Jbeta primers. TCRdb's copy holds only in-frame clones and misses some; the assay was immunoSEQ multiplex PCR. Of about 100,000 clones in the sample, 70% were seen once. Sequenced material: PBMCs. These receptors came from a middle-aged man in good health and CMV-seropositive.

The CDR3 region is CASSKGGLVEDTQYF. The CDR3 region has the DNA TGTGCCAGCAGTAAAGGAGGCCTCGTCGAAGATACGCAGTATTTT. The rearrangement uses TRBV28 and TRBJ2-3, with D perhaps matching TRBD2 (5 bases). The germline gives CDR1 MDHEN, CDR2 SYDVKM. This CDR3 spans 15 amino acids. V was pared by 5 bases and J by 5 bases, with 17 bases between.

The chain links TRBV29-1 to TRBJ2-7; a possible D gene is TRBD2 (6 bases). CDR3 length: 12 amino acids. Germline V CDR1 and CDR2: SQVTM, ANQGSEA. The V and J ends lost 4 bases and 4 bases respectively, with 11 bases between them. The CDR3 sequence: CSVVGRGYEQYF. The CDR3 DNA is TGCAGCGTTGTCGGGCGGGGTTACGAGCAGTACTTC.

This chain joins TRBV2 and TRBJ1-2; a weak D match, TRBD1 (5 bases). The CDR3 runs to 13 residues. Germline V gene data show CDR1 as SNHLY and CDR2 as FYNNEI. Trimming shortened V by 5 bases and J by 2 bases, and 9 bases separated the two germline ends. The chain's CDR3 is CASSPAGNYGYTF. The DNA of the CDR3 is TGTGCCAGCAGTCCCGCAGGGAACTATGGCTACACCTTC.

V is TRBV10-1 and J is TRBJ2-7; maybe TRBD2 (5 bases). Germline V gene sequence: CDR1 WNHNN, CDR2 SYGVQD (reference sequence). CDR3 size: 13 residues. V lost 7 bases and J lost 0, with 10 bases in between. The CDR3 protein is CASKTGTSYEQYV. The CDR3, as DNA: TGCGCCAGCAAAACGGGAACCTCCTACGAGCAGTACGTC.

The sample holds a few counts of this clone. V usage is TRBV28 and J usage is TRBJ2-5; tentative D call: TRBD2 (6 bases). Trimming took 3 bases from V and 3 from J, leaving 14 bases between them. The CDR3 totals 15 residues. CDR1 is MDHEN and CDR2 is SYDVKM in the germline V gene. CDR3 bases: TGTGCCAGCAGTTTGGTCTGGGCGGGAAAAGAGACCCAGTACTTC. Translating gives CASSLVWAGKETQYF.

This clone was recorded a few times. The junction does not match germline at one end; this may be a read error. V usage is TRBV7-9 and J usage is TRBJ1-1, with D perhaps TRBD1 (5 bases). The V gene's germline CDR1 is SEHNR and CDR2 FQNEAQ (reference sequence). This CDR3 is 13 amino acids long. The CDR3 sequence is CSSSTRERTEAFF. CDR3 bases: TGTTCCAGCAGCACCAGGGAACGAACTGAAGCTTTCTTT.

This clone is a singleton in its sample. J is TRBJ1-2 and V is TRBV29-1; 8 bases are a match to TRBD1. Germline values: CDR1 SQVTM, CDR2 ANQGSEA. J gave up 8 bases and V 0 bases, and 8 bases lay outside the gene matches. The CDR3 loop spans 14 amino acids. The CDR3 sequence is CSVEELDRGLGYTF. The DNA of the CDR3 is TGCAGCGTTGAAGAACTCGACAGGGGCCTCGGCTACACCTTC.

The chain is built from TRBV10-3 and TRBJ1-2; 8 nucleotides line up with TRBD1. The germline V gene has CDR1 ENHRY and CDR2 SYGVKD. This CDR3 spans 15 amino acids. Losses at the gene ends were 2 bases for V and 3 bases for J; bases not matched to a gene: 5. CDR3 sequence (DNA): TGTGCCATCAGTGAGGGGGCAGGGGGCGACTATGGCTACACCTTC. As protein: CAISEGAGGDYGYTF.

This rearrangement joins TRBV4-1 to TRBJ2-2, with D unresolved. The CDR3 contains 13 residues. Trimming shortened V by 5 bases and J by 2 bases, and 6 bases separated the two germline ends. The V gene's germline CDR1 is MGHRA and CDR2 YSYEKL. Here the CDR3 DNA reads TGCGCCAGCAGCTTGACAAACACCGGGGAGCTGTTTTTT. Residues: CASSLTNTGELFF.

V and J are TRBV19 and TRBJ1-4, with D maybe TRBD1 (5 bases). The CDR3 contains 14 residues. Deletions cut 5 bases from V and 6 bases from J, with 13 bases between. Germline V CDR1 and CDR2: LNHDA, SQIVND (reference sequence). CDR3 sequence (DNA): TGTGCCAGTAGTTTGGAGGGGTGGGATGAAAAACTGTTTTTT. Its protein product is CASSLEGWDEKLFF.

The chain couples TRBV4-3 to TRBJ2-3; 7 positions match TRBD1. This CDR3 has 13 amino acids. J gave up 14 bases and V 0 bases, and 8 bases lay outside the gene matches. The germline CDR1 and CDR2 sequences are LGHNA and YSLEER. The CDR3 DNA follows: TGCGCCAGCAGCCAAGATGGGGACAGTGGAGTGTATTTT. Protein product: CASSQDGDSGVYF.

This clone was recorded only once. V gene TRBV5-1 combines with J gene TRBJ2-6; TRBD2 is a possible D gene (5 bases). The CDR3 consists of 16 residues. Germline values: CDR1 SGHRS, CDR2 YFSETQ. V lost 2 bases, J lost 4 bases, and 13 bases lay in between. The CDR3: CASSLEGFRGANVLTF. The CDR3 coding sequence is TGCGCCAGCAGCTTAGAGGGATTTAGAGGGGCCAACGTCCTGACTTTC.

Remarks on this clone: The CDR3 end shows no conserved phenylalanine or tryptophan, and so a read error is likely. V gene TRBV10-3 combines with J gene TRBJ1-2, with 7 positions matching TRBD1. CDR3 length: 14 amino acids. The J segment lost 5 bases and the V segment lost 10 bases, leaving 13 bases of the junction unmatched. Germline V gene lookup returns CDR1 ENHRY and CDR2 SYGVKD. DNA for the CDR3: TGTGCCACCGTAGGGGACGGGACAGTATATGGCTACACCCTC. Translating gives CATVGDGTVYGYTL.

V and J are TRBV2 and TRBJ1-5; D is undetermined. V was pared by 3 bases and J by 15 bases, with 15 bases between. Germline V lookup: CDR1 SNHLY, CDR2 FYNNEI. CDR3 length: 12 amino acids. The CDR3 loop reads CASSEAQLQRHF. The CDR3 DNA is TGTGCCAGCAGTGAGGCTCAGCTCCAGCGGCATTTT. The variable domain in full, with the rest retrieved from reference TRBV2 and TRBJ1-5, is EPEVTQTPSHQVTQMGQEVILRCVPISNHLYFYWYRQILGQKVEFLVSFYNNEISEKSEIFDDQFSVERPDGSNFTLKIRSTKLEDSAMYFCASSEAQLQRHFGDGTRLSIL.

This clone was detected only once. The chain links TRBV5-1 to TRBJ1-2; 7 nucleotides agree with TRBD1. Germline V gene sequence: CDR1 SGHRS, CDR2 YFSETQ. Trimming took 4 bases from V and 4 from J; bases not matched to a gene: 7. The CDR3 covers 14 residues. The CDR3 region is CASSPGGGSYGYTF. In nucleotides, the CDR3 is TGCGCCAGCAGCCCCGGAGGGGGCAGCTATGGCTACACCTTC.

This clone was seen only once. The V and J genes are TRBV5-8 and TRBJ2-2; D is perhaps TRBD2 (6 bases). From germline, CDR1 is SGHTS and CDR2 YDEGEE. CDR3 size: 13 residues. Trimming shortened V by 3 bases and J by 4 bases, and 7 bases separated the two germline ends. The chain's CDR3 is CASSSGGTGELFF. Here the CDR3 DNA reads TGTGCCAGCAGCTCCGGGGGCACCGGGGAGCTGTTTTTT.

Only one count was recorded for this clone. The V call is TRBV6-5, the J call TRBJ1-1; D is possibly TRBD1 (5 bases). Germline values: CDR1 MNHEY, CDR2 SVGAGI. Trimming shortened V by 6 bases and J by 0 bases, and 8 bases separated the two germline ends. CDR3 length: 13 residues. CDR3 nucleotide sequence: TGTGCCAGCAGCGCAGGGATGAACACTGAAGCTTTCTTT. Translating gives CASSAGMNTEAFF.

The sample holds a few counts of this clone. This chain joins TRBV2 and TRBJ1-1; maybe TRBD1 (5 bases). The CDR3 is 15 residues long. The germline V gene encodes CDR1 SNHLY and CDR2 FYNNEI. The V end lost 6 bases, the J end lost 3 bases, and 17 bases lay between the germline ends. The CDR3 sequence is CASRESGEGDTEAFF. In DNA, the CDR3 is TGTGCCAGCAGGGAGAGCGGGGAAGGGGACACTGAAGCTTTCTTT.

This clone was found a few times. The rearrangement uses TRBV30 and TRBJ2-5, with 7 bases matching TRBD1. After removal of 3 bases from V and 11 bases from J, the junction contained 12 bases not matched to a gene. Germline V lookup: CDR1 GTSNPN, CDR2 SVGIG (reference sequence). CDR3 length: 13 amino acids. This CDR3 is CAWRRDSHGEQYF. The CDR3 DNA is TGTGCCTGGAGACGGGACAGCCACGGGGAGCAGTACTTC.

This clone was seen a few times. This chain uses TRBV7-9 with TRBJ1-4; no firm D call. The V end was cut by 1 base, the J end by 3 bases, with 6 bases between. The CDR3 consists of 14 residues. CDR1 is SEHNR and CDR2 is FQNEAQ in the germline V gene (reference sequence). The CDR3 reads CASSLGESNEKLFF. CDR3 nucleotide sequence: TGTGCCAGCAGCTTAGGGGAGTCTAATGAAAAACTGTTTTTT.

The CDR3 is CASSQDRPYEQYV. The CDR3 DNA reads as TGTGCCAGCAGTCAAGACAGGCCCTACGAGCAGTACGTC. The chain employs TRBV5-4 and TRBJ2-7; weak D call: TRBD1 (6 bases). Germline assignment: CDR1 SGHNT and CDR2 YYREEE (reference sequence). The CDR3 has 13 amino acids. The germline V and J ends were trimmed by 5 bases and 2 bases, with 11 bases remaining between them.

V gene TRBV19 combines with J gene TRBJ2-6; D possibly corresponds to TRBD2 (5 bases). The CDR3 is 17 amino acids. CDR1 is LNHDA and CDR2 is SQIVND in the germline V gene (reference sequence). Trimming left V 5 bases short and J 1 base short, with 15 bases between. The CDR3 loop reads CASSVGGGWSGANVLTF. In DNA, the CDR3 is TGTGCCAGTAGTGTAGGAGGAGGCTGGTCTGGGGCCAACGTCCTGACTTTC.

The rearrangement joins TRBV6-1 to TRBJ2-5; D is undetermined. V lost 10 bases and J lost 4, with 16 bases in between. Germline V lookup: CDR1 MNHNS, CDR2 SASEGT. The CDR3 runs to 13 residues. The CDR3 nucleotides are TGTGCCACTGTGTTGGCAGGTCGAGAGACCCAGTACTTC. Protein product: CATVLAGRETQYF.